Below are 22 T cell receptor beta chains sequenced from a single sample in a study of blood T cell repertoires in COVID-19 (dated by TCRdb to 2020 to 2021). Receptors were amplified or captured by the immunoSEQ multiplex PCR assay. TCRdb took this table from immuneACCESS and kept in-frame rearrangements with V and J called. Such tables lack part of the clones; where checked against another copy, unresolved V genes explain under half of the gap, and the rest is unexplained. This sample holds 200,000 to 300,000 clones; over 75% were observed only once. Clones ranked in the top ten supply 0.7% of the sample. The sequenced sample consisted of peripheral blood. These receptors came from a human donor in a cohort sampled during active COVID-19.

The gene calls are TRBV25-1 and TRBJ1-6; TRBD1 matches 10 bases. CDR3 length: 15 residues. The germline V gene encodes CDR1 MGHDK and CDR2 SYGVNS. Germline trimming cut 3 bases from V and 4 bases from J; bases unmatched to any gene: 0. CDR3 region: CASSEGQGYNSPLHF. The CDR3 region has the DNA TGTGCCAGCAGTGAGGGACAGGGGTATAATTCACCCCTCCACTTT.

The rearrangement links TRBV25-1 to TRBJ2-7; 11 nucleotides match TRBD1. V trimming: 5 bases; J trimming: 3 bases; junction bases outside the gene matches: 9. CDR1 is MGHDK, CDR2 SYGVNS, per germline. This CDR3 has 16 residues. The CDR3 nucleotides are TGTGCCAGCAGTAACCCTGGGGGGACAGGGGGCTACGAGCAGTACTTC. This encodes CASSNPGGTGGYEQYF.

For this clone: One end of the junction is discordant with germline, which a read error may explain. The CDR3: CASSEEFFGTASTDTQYF. CDR3 coding DNA: TGCGCCAGCAGCGAAGAGTTTTTCGGGACAGCTAGCACAGATACGCAGTATTTT. The chain uses TRBV4-3 and TRBJ2-3; 7 bases are a match to TRBD1. CDR1 is LGHNA and CDR2 is YSLEER in the germline V gene. The CDR3 has 18 amino acids.

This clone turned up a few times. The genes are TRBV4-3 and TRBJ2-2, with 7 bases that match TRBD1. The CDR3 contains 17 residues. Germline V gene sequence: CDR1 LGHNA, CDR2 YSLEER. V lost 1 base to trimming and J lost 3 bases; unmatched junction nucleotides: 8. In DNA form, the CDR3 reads TGCGCCAGCAGCCAAGCACAGTCCACAGGGGACACCGGGGAGCTGTTTTTT. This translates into CASSQAQSTGDTGELFF.

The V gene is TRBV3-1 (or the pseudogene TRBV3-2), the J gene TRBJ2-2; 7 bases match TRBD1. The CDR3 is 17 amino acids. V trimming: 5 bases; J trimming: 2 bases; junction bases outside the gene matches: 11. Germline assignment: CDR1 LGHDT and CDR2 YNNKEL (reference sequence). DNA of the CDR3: TGTGCCAGCAGCTACAACAACAGGGGATTTAACACCGGGGAGCTGTTTTTT. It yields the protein CASSYNNRGFNTGELFF.

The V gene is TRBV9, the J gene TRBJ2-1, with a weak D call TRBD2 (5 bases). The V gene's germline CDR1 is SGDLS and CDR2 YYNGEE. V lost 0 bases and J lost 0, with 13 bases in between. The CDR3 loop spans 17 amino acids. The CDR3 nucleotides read TGTGCCAGCAGCGTAGTAGGAGGCTCTTTCTCCTACAATGAGCAGTTCTTC. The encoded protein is CASSVVGGSFSYNEQFF.

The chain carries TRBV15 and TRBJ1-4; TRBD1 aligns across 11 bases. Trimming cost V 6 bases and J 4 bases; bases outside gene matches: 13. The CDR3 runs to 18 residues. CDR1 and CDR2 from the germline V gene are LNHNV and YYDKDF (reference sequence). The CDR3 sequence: CATSSGQGAFFSNEKLFF. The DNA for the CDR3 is TGTGCCACCAGTAGCGGACAGGGGGCTTTTTTTAGTAATGAAAAACTGTTTTTT. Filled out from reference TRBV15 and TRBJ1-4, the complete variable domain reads DAMVIQNPRYQVTQFGKPVTLSCSQTLNHNVMYWYQQKSSQAPKLLFHYYDKDFNNEADTPDNFQSRRPNTSFCFLDIRSPGLGDTAMYLCATSSGQGAFFSNEKLFFGSGTQLSVL.

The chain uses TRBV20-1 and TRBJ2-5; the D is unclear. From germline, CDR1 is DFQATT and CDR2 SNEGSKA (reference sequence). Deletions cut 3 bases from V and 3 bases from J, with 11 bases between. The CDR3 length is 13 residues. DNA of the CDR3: TGCAGTGCTAGTAGTGGCAGTAAAGAGACCCAGTACTTC. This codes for CSASSGSKETQYF.

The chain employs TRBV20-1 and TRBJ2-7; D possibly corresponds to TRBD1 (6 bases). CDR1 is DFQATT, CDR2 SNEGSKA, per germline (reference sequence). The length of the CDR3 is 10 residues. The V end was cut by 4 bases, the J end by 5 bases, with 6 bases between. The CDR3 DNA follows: TGCAGTGCTAAGGGGGACGAGCAGTACTTC. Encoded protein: CSAKGDEQYF.

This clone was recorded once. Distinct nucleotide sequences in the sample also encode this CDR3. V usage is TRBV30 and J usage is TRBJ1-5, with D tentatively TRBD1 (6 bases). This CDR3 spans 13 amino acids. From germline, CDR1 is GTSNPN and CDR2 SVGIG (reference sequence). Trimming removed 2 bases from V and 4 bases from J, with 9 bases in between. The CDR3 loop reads CAWSLQGNQPQHF. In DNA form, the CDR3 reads TGTGCCTGGAGTCTTCAGGGGAATCAGCCCCAGCATTTT.

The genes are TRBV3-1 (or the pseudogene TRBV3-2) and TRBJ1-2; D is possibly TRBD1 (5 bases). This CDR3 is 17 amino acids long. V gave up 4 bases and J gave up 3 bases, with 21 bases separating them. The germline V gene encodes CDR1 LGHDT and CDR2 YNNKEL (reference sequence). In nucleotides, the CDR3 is TGTGCCAGCAGCCGTCACCTAGCGGAGGGGCGGCACTATGGCTACACCTTC. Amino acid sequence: CASSRHLAEGRHYGYTF.

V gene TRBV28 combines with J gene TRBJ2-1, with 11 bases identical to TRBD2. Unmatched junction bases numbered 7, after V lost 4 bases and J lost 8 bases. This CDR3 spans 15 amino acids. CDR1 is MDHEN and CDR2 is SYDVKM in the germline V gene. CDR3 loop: CASSSISGRAYEQFF. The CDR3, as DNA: TGTGCCAGCAGTTCAATTAGCGGGAGGGCCTATGAGCAGTTCTTC.

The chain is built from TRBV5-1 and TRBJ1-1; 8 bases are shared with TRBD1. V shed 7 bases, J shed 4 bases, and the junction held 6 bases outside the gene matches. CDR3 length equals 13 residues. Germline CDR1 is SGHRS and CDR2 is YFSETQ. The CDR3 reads CASLLTGGTEAFF. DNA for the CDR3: TGCGCCAGCCTCCTTACAGGGGGCACTGAAGCTTTCTTT.

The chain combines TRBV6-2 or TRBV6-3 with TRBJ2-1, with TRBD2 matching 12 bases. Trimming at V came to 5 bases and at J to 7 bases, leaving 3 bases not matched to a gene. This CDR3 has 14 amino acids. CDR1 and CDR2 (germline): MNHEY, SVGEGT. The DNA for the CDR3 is TGTGCCAGCAGTCTAGCGGGAGGGAGGAATGAGCAGTTCTTC. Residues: CASSLAGGRNEQFF.

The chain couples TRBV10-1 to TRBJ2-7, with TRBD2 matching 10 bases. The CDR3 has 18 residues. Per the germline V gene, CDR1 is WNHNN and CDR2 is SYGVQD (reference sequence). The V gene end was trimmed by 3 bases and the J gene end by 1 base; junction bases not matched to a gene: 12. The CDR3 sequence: CASSDPIGAGGGSYEQYF. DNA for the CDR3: TGCGCCAGCAGTGACCCTATAGGAGCGGGAGGGGGTTCCTACGAGCAGTACTTC.

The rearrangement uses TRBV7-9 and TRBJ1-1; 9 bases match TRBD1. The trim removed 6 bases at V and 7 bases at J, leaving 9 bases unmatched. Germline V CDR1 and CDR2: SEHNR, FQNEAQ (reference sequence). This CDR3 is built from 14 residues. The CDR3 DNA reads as TGTGCCAGCAGACACCGGGACAGGGTAGGTGAAGCTTTCTTT. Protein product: CASRHRDRVGEAFF.

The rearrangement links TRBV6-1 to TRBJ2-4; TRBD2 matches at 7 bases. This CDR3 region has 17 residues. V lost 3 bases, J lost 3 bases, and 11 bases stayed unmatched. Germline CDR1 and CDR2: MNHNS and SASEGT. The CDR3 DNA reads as TGTGCCAGCAGTGAGATTAATGCGGGAGTAGGCAAAAACATTCAGTACTTC. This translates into CASSEINAGVGKNIQYF.

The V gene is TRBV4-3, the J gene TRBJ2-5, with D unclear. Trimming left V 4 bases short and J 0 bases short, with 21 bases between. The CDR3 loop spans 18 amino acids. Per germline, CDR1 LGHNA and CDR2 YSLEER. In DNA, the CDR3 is TGCGCCAGCAGCCTCAAAGAGCCCCTCCAGAGCGACCAAGAGACCCAGTACTTC. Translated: CASSLKEPLQSDQETQYF.

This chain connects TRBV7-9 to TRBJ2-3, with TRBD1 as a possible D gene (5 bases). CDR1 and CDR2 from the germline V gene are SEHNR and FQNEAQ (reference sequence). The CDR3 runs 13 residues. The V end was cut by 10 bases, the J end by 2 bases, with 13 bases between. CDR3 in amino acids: CANREGDTDTQYF. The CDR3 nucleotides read TGTGCCAACAGAGAAGGGGACACAGATACGCAGTATTTT.

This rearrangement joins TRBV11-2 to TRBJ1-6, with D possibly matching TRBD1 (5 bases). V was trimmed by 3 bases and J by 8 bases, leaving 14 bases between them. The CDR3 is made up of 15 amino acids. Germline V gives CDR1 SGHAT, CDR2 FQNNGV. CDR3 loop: CASSFLPGGYSPLHF. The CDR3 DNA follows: TGTGCCAGCAGCTTCCTCCCGGGGGGTTATTCACCCCTCCACTTT.

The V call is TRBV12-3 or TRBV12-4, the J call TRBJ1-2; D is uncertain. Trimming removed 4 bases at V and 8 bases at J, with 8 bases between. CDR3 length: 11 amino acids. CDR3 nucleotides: TGTGCCAGCAGTTCCCCTAAAGGCTACACCTTC. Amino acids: CASSSPKGYTF.

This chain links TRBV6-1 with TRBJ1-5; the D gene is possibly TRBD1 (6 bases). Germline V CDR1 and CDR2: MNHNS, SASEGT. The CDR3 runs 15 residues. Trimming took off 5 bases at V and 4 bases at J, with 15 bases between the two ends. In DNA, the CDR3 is TGTGCCAGCAGTCGCAGGGGCGGAGAGAATCAGCCCCAGCATTTT. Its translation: CASSRRGGENQPQHF.